This T cell receptor beta chain was retrieved from a study of post-analysis software for immune sequencing data. On the study more broadly: The disease courses spanned relapsing-remitting, secondary progressive and progressive-relapsing forms of multiple sclerosis.

Tagging with unique molecular identifiers was a feature of the TCR beta cDNA libraries. With roughly 0.95 to 11 million T cells as the source, roughly 500,000 cDNA molecules resulted. MiXCR, applied by TCRdb to the PCR reads, yields one record per CDR3 protein. Of fewer than 850,000 distinct CDR3 sequences in the sample, about 45% were seen once. This clonotype was found a few times. Antigen: not known. The CDR3 length is 13 residues. Trimming took off 2 bases at V and 8 bases at J, with 9 bases between the two ends. Germline V CDR1 and CDR2: LNHNV, YYDKDF (reference sequence). Study observations and caveats: Samples made in the same batch grouped tightly together by F measure. When patients were compared with controls, about five TRBV segments were more frequent, TRBV5-6, TRBV5-1 and TRBV20-1 among them. Compared with controls, patients showed significantly lower normalized Chao1 diversity.

This sequence was found in a girl aged 10 to 17 with multiple sclerosis. This rearrangement joins TRBV15 to TRBJ1-4, with D tentatively TRBD1 (5 bases). The sequencing sample was made of blood. The CDR3 reads CATSRLGTEKLFF. CDR3 DNA: TGTGCCACCAGCAGACTTGGGACCGAAAAACTGTTTTTT. Supplemented by reference TRBV15 and TRBJ1-4, the full variable domain reads DAMVIQNPRYQVTQFGKPVTLSCSQTLNHNVMYWYQQKSSQAPKLLFHYYDKDFNNEADTPDNFQSRRPNTSFCFLDIRSPGLGDTAMYLCATSRLGTEKLFFGSGTQLSVL.